This is a list of T cell receptor beta chains from one sample in a study of blood T cells in healthy people across ages. MiXCR, run by TCRdb on the 5' RACE reads, gives a single entry per CDR3 protein. This sample has over 700,000 distinct CDR3 sequences; more than 20% occur once, and the top ten carry roughly a tenth. Another study also made use of these data, one on T cells of mothers and their children.

The specimen sequenced was blood. These receptors were taken from a boy under 18 in good health. CDR3s leave out the opening cysteine and the closing phenylalanine or tryptophan.

V: TRBV24-1; length: 13; J: -; CDR3: ATSGIHWDTYEQY
V: TRBV28; length: 8; J: TRBJ2-7; CDR3: ASSPDGAL
V: TRBV2; length: 11; J: TRBJ2-1; CDR3: ASSQADYNEQF
V: TRBV20-1; length: 12; J: TRBJ2-1; CDR3: SGRGIVGYNEQF
V: TRBV24-1; length: 13; J: TRBJ2-2; CDR3: ATSDSGVGTGELF
V: TRBV11-1; length: 13; J: -; CDR3: ASTDPDGGHYEQY
V: TRBV10-3; length: 14; J: TRBJ2-3; CDR3: AITKREGYGTDTQY
V: TRBV2; length: 13; J: TRBJ2-2; CDR3: ASSPDRGWAGELF
V: TRBV27; length: 12; J: TRBJ2-1; CDR3: ASSPKTSGVEQF
V: TRBV5-6; length: 11; J: TRBJ2-7; CDR3: ASSLGAGVEQY
V: TRBV20-1; length: 13; J: -; CDR3: SARASTRSRNEQF
V: TRBV4-3; length: 13; J: TRBJ2-3; CDR3: ASSQGLAATDTQY
V: TRBV4-1; length: 13; J: -; CDR3: ASSQTQDHYNEQF
V: TRBV7-2; length: 15; J: TRBJ2-5; CDR3: ASSPQDRTRYQETQY
V: TRBV6-4; length: 11; J: -; CDR3: ASSVFLGTEQF
V: TRBV12-3/TRBV12-4; length: 10; J: -; CDR3: ASSFGPLEQY
V: TRBV7-2; length: 14; J: TRBJ2-6; CDR3: ASSFRTATGANVLT
V: TRBV27; length: 12; J: TRBJ1-6; CDR3: ASGSTGPFSPLH
V: TRBV7-2; length: 15; J: TRBJ2-3; CDR3: ASSVSSVQSLTDTQY
V: TRBV24-1; length: 12; J: TRBJ1-5; CDR3: APEGVRRNQPQH
V: TRBV5-1; length: 12; J: TRBJ2-7; CDR3: ASSHQAASYEQY
V: TRBV7-9; length: 12; J: TRBJ1-5; CDR3: ASSPLPSNQPQH
V: TRBV29-1; length: 15; J: TRBJ2-1; CDR3: SVEGTSGSISGNEQF
V: TRBV7-9; length: 14; J: -; CDR3: ASSLGTGRKYETQY
V: TRBV7-9; length: 13; J: TRBJ1-4; CDR3: ASSLDLSGDEKLF
V: TRBV27; length: 11; J: TRBJ1-2; CDR3: ASSLQGAAGYT
V: TRBV6-2/TRBV6-3; length: 12; J: TRBJ1-6; CDR3: ASSMSGGGSPLH
V: TRBV12-3/TRBV12-4; length: 12; J: TRBJ1-1; CDR3: ASSRTGEDYEAF
V: TRBV4-1; length: 13; J: TRBJ2-5; CDR3: ASSQIPGNGETQY